Presented here are 19 T cell receptor beta chains from one specimen sequenced in a study of metastatic and nonmetastatic thyroid tumors. TCRdb re-analyzed the PCR reads through MiXCR. The repertoire consists of 30,000 to 35,000 clones, with 15% occurring once and the leading ten covering around 19%. Patients had received no treatment of any kind before thyroid surgery. Sequenced material: blood. The receptors derive from a male donor with papillary thyroid cancer or a benign thyroid nodule (not recorded which). Some clones in this sample may be carry-over from other donors' samples.

This clone has at least ten counts. The chain joins TRBV6-1 to TRBJ1-5; D unresolved. V dropped 6 bases and J dropped 4 bases, with 10 bases sitting between them. From germline, CDR1 is MNHNS and CDR2 SASEGT. This CDR3 has 13 amino acids. The CDR3 DNA follows: TGTGCCAGCAGGGGGAGCCGAAATCAGCCCCAGCATTTT. It encodes CASRGSRNQPQHF.

This clone was detected many times. With a much larger clone just one base away, this may be a read error. The gene calls are TRBV6-1 and TRBJ2-7; D is uncertain. The germline V gene encodes CDR1 MNHNS and CDR2 SASEGT. This CDR3 spans 14 amino acids. V lost 4 bases and J lost 7, with 17 bases in between. The CDR3 sequence is CASSGVSGAWEQYF. CDR3 DNA sequence: TGTGCCAGCAGTGGAGTGTCTGGCGCTTGGGAGCAGTACTTC.

The sample holds many counts of this clone. V and J are TRBV2 and TRBJ2-2; D may be TRBD2 (5 bases). Germline CDR1 is SNHLY and CDR2 is FYNNEI. This CDR3 is built from 14 residues. Trimming took off 7 bases at V and 4 bases at J, with 13 bases between the two ends. The CDR3, as DNA: TGTGCCAGCAAGAGGGCAGAGGGCACCGGGGAGCTGTTTTTT. Its translation is CASKRAEGTGELFF.

For this clone: With a much larger clone just one base away, this may be a read error. The chain carries TRBV29-1 and TRBJ1-1; possible D gene TRBD1, 5 bases. This CDR3 is built from 11 residues. The germline gives CDR1 SQVTM, CDR2 ANQGSEA. The CDR3 is CSVPAGLGALF. The CDR3 nucleotides read TGCAGCGTTCCAGCAGGGTTAGGGGCTTTATTT. The variable domain in full, with the rest retrieved from reference TRBV29-1 and TRBJ1-1, is SAVISQKPSRDICQRGTSLTIQCQVDSQVTMMFWYRQQPGQSLTLIATANQGSEATYESGFVIDKFPISRPNLTFSTLTVSNMSPEDSSIYLCSVPAGLGALFGQGTRLTVV.

At least ten counts were recorded for this clone. V usage is TRBV7-9 and J usage is TRBJ2-5; TRBD1 matches 10 bases. The V gene end was trimmed by 3 bases and the J gene end by 2 bases; junction bases not matched to a gene: 6. CDR1 SEHNR and CDR2 FQNEAQ come from the germline V gene (reference sequence). This CDR3 contains 16 residues. For the CDR3, the DNA is TGTGCCAGCAGCTTTGGGGACAGGGGAGGACAAGAGACCCAGTACTTC. It yields the protein CASSFGDRGGQETQYF. The whole variable domain, filled in from reference TRBV7-9 and TRBJ2-5, reads DTGVSQNPRHKITKRGQNVTFRCDPISEHNRLYWYRQTLGQGPEFLTYFQNEAQLEKSRLLSDRFSAERPKGSFSTLEIQRTEQGDSAMYLCASSFGDRGGQETQYFGPGTRLLVL.

This clone was detected many times. The chain carries TRBV5-1 and TRBJ1-2; D perhaps matches TRBD1 (6 bases). Germline V gene lookup returns CDR1 SGHRS and CDR2 YFSETQ. V was shortened by 0 bases and J by 2 bases, with 11 bases between the two germline ends. This CDR3 comprises 15 residues. CDR3 nucleotides: TGCGCCAGCAGCTTGGAACAGGGAGGCAACTATGGCTACACCTTC. Amino acid sequence: CASSLEQGGNYGYTF.

The chain couples TRBV30 to TRBJ1-4; no firm D call. Germline CDR1 GTSNPN, CDR2 SVGIG (reference sequence). This CDR3 contains 12 residues. Trimming removed 3 bases at V and 7 bases at J, with 9 bases between. CDR3 residues: CAWSRLGEKLFF. CDR3 DNA: TGTGCCTGGAGCCGACTAGGTGAAAAACTGTTTTTT.

This clone was recorded many times. V gene TRBV7-2 combines with J gene TRBJ2-2; D is possibly TRBD2 (5 bases). Trimming pared 2 bases from V and 13 bases from J, leaving 20 bases between. The length of the CDR3 is 15 residues. Germline V lookup: CDR1 SGHTA, CDR2 FQGNSA. The CDR3 DNA sequence: TGTGCCAGCAGCTTATCACTCGGATCCGCAGGAGGGCTGTTTTTT. Its protein is CASSLSLGSAGGLFF.

This clone was counted ten times or more. The same CDR3 arises from other DNA sequences in this sample as well. This CDR3 is CASSLVNQPQHF. DNA for the CDR3: TGTGCCAGCAGCTTGGTAAATCAGCCCCAGCATTTT. This rearrangement joins TRBV5-6 to TRBJ1-5; D remains unclear. Germline V gene sequence: CDR1 SGHDT, CDR2 YYEEEE. Trimming took 0 bases from V and 4 from J, leaving 2 bases between them. The CDR3 is 12 amino acids.

This sequence joins TRBV6-1 and TRBJ2-3, with TRBD1 matching over 8 bases. Germline lookup yields CDR1 MNHNS and CDR2 SASEGT. Germline trimming cut 10 bases from V and 4 bases from J; bases unmatched to any gene: 10. CDR3 length equals 14 residues. The CDR3 loop reads CAIKPGGRPDTQYF. The CDR3 DNA is TGTGCCATAAAACCAGGGGGCCGACCAGATACGCAGTATTTT.

This clone was counted ten times or more. The rearrangement uses TRBV4-1 and TRBJ2-6; the D gene is possibly TRBD2 (6 bases). This CDR3 is 16 amino acids long. Deletions cut 5 bases from V and 2 bases from J, with 13 bases between. CDR1 is MGHRA, CDR2 YSYEKL, per germline. In DNA form, the CDR3 reads TGCGCCAGCAGCTCCGGGAGCGCTACTGGGGCCAACGTCCTGACTTTC. This codes for CASSSGSATGANVLTF.

This clone was observed many times. This chain links TRBV6-2 or TRBV6-3 with TRBJ2-7; D is undetermined. Trimming left V 4 bases short and J 6 bases short, with 7 bases between. The CDR3 spans 11 residues. CDR1 is MNHEY and CDR2 is SVGEGT in the germline V gene. The CDR3: CASSFRIEQYF. CDR3 DNA sequence: TGTGCCAGCAGTTTCCGAATCGAGCAGTACTTC.

This clone occurred many times. V gene TRBV20-1 combines with J gene TRBJ2-3, with TRBD2 identical over 10 bases. Trimming cost V 6 bases and J 4 bases; bases outside gene matches: 7. The germline gives CDR1 DFQATT, CDR2 SNEGSKA (reference sequence). The CDR3 runs 14 residues. The CDR3 bases are TGCAGTGCGCATCTAGCGGGGGAGGCAGATACGCAGTATTTT. It translates to CSAHLAGEADTQYF.

In its sample, this clone is medium-sized. The chain joins TRBV12-3 or TRBV12-4 to TRBJ1-5, with D hard to call. V was pared by 8 bases and J by 1 base, with 6 bases between. This CDR3 comprises 12 residues. Here the CDR3 reads CASGGSNQPQHF. In nucleotides, the CDR3 is TGTGCCAGCGGTGGCAGCAATCAGCCCCAGCATTTT.

This clone appeared many times. The chain combines TRBV6-1 with TRBJ1-4; 9 bases align to TRBD1. The ends lost 10 bases at V and 8 bases at J; junction bases unmatched: 11. The CDR3 spans 14 residues. Germline CDR1 and CDR2: MNHNS and SASEGT. CDR3 sequence reads: CATKDRGGREKLFF. As DNA, the CDR3 is TGTGCCACCAAGGACAGGGGAGGACGGGAAAAACTGTTTTTT.

J is TRBJ1-4 and V is TRBV14; 9 bases are a match to TRBD1. CDR1 and CDR2 (germline): SGHDN, FVKESK. The CDR3 spans 14 residues. J lost 4 bases, V lost 6 bases, and 3 bases had no gene match. The CDR3: CASRLTGGNEKLFF. As DNA, the CDR3 is TGTGCCAGCAGGCTGACAGGGGGTAATGAAAAACTGTTTTTT.

On this clone: No conserved phenylalanine or tryptophan is present at the end of the CDR3, so a read error is the likely explanation. V usage is TRBV6-1 and J usage is TRBJ2-7; 9 positions agree with TRBD2. The length of the CDR3 is 17 residues. V lost 1 base to trimming and J lost 4 bases; unmatched junction nucleotides: 11. Germline CDR1 MNHNS, CDR2 SASEGT. CDR3 sequence: CASSEGSGRSRGYEQYL. The CDR3 region has the DNA TGTGCCAGCAGTGAAGGCAGCGGGAGGTCCCGGGGGTACGAGCAGTACTTG.

This clone appeared a few times. V usage is TRBV6-1 and J usage is TRBJ2-1, with no clear D. V lost 6 bases to trimming and J lost 1 base, with 13 bases between them. CDR3 size: 15 residues. Germline CDR1 reads MNHNS; CDR2 reads SASEGT. DNA for the CDR3: TGTGCCAGCAGCGATAGCTTCACGTCCTACAATGAGCAGTTCTTC. As protein: CASSDSFTSYNEQFF.

This clone appeared many times. V usage is TRBV20-1 and J usage is TRBJ2-5; 10 nucleotides match TRBD2. Germline lookup yields CDR1 DFQATT and CDR2 SNEGSKA (reference sequence). The CDR3 is 15 amino acids. Unmatched junction bases numbered 5, after V lost 0 bases and J lost 4 bases. The CDR3 protein is CSARDSGRSRETQYF. CDR3 nucleotides: TGCAGTGCTAGAGATAGCGGGAGGTCCCGAGAGACCCAGTACTTC.